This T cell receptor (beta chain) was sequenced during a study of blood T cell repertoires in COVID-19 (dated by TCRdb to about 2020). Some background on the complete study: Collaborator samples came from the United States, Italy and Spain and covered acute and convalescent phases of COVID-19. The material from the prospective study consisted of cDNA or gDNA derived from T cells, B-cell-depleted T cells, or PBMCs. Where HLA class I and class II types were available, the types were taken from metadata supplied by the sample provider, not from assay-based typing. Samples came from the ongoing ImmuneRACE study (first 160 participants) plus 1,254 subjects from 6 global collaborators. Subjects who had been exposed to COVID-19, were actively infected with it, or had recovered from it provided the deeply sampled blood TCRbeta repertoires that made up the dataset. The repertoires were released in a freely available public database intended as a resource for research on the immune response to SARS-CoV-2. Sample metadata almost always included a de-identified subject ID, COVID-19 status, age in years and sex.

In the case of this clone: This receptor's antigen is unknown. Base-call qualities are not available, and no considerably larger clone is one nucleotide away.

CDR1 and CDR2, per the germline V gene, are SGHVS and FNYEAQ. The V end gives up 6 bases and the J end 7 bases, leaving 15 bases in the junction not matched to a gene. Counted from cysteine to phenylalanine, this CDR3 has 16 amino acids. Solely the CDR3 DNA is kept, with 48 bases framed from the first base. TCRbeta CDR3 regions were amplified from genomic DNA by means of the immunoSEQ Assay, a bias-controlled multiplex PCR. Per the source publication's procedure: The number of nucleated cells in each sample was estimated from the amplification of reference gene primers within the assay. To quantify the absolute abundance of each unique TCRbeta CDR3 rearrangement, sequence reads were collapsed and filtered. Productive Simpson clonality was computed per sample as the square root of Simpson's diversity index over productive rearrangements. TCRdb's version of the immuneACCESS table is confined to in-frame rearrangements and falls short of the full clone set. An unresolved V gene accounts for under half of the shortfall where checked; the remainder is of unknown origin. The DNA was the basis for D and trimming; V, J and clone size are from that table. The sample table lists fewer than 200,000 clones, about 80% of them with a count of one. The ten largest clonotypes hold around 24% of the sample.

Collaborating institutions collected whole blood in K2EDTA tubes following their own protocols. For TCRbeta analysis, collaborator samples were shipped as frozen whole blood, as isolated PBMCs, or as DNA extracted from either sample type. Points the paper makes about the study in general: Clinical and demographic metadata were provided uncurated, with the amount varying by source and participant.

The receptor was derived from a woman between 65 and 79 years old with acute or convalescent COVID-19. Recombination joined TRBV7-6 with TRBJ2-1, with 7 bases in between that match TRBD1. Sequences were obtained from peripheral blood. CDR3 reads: CASSSQFRGQRNEQFF. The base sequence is TGTGCCAGCAGTTCTCAATTTCGGGGACAGAGGAATGAGCAGTTCTTC.